This TCR beta chain was recorded in a study of OX40 agonist ivuxolimab in advanced cancers. Study-level results: Specificity for antigen went undetermined in the expanded peripheral T cells.

The CDR3 spans 13 residues. The V gene lost 3 bases and the J gene lost 5 bases, with 10 bases spanning the gap. Germline loops: CDR1 SEHNR, CDR2 FQNEAQ (reference sequence). With respect to this clone: Its antigen is as yet unknown.

Samples were taken at baseline and on day 1 of cycles 4 and 7. Profiling relied on immunoSEQ multiplex PCR, and the TCRdb table lists in-frame clones only, not all of them. This table holds about 82,000 clones, 83% found once. The receptor's source is an adult with an advanced solid tumor such as melanoma, head and neck, liver or kidney cancer. The chain joins TRBV7-9 to TRBJ1-2; D is uncertain. This material consisted of CD4+ or CD8+ T cells sorted from blood, taken in a trial of the OX40 agonist ivuxolimab. CDR3: CASSLAEEYGYTF. The CDR3 DNA follows: TGTGCCAGCAGCTTGGCAGAAGAATATGGCTACACCTTC.